A single sample is the source of the 27 T cell receptor beta chains below, sequenced in a study of T cell repertoires in cytomegalovirus infection. TCRdb used MiXCR to reprocess the reads, holding one entry per CDR3 protein. The data show more than 300,000 distinct CDR3 sequences, with nearly 35% seen just once and about 13% held by the top ten. Their recognized antigens are unknown. This material consisted of cultured PBMCs, taken from culture after CMV antigen stimulation. These receptor sequences come from a human donor in good health (CMV status not recorded). Some clones in this sample may be carry-over from other donors' samples.

This clonotype was picked up many times. The chain is built from TRBV20-1 and TRBJ2-1; unclear D gene. The V end lost 7 bases, the J end lost 4 bases, and 14 bases lay between the germline ends. This CDR3 has 13 amino acids. Germline V gene lookup returns CDR1 DFQATT and CDR2 SNEGSKA (reference sequence). CDR3 bases: TGCAGTGGGATAGGGATAGTTTACAATGAGCAGTTCTTC. Residues: CSGIGIVYNEQFF.

CDR3 bases: TGTGCCAGCAGCCCCCTAGCGGGAGGGATCAAAAACGAGCAGTACGTC. Its protein product is CASSPLAGGIKNEQYV. The V gene is TRBV11-2, the J gene TRBJ2-7, with 12 bases identical to TRBD2. V lost 5 bases to trimming and J lost 5 bases; unmatched junction nucleotides: 10. Per the germline V gene, CDR1 is SGHAT and CDR2 is FQNNGV. The CDR3 covers 16 residues.

This clonotype was found a few times. The rearrangement uses TRBV19 and TRBJ1-1, with D possibly being TRBD1 (5 bases). Trimming shortened V by 2 bases and J by 1 base, and 8 bases separated the two germline ends. The germline gives CDR1 LNHDA, CDR2 SQIVND (reference sequence). The CDR3 is 14 residues long. Here the CDR3 DNA reads TGTGCCAGTAGTATACCCCAGGGGAACACTGAAGCTTTCTTT. This translates into CASSIPQGNTEAFF.

This clonotype has just a few counts. The J gene is TRBJ2-4, the V gene TRBV13; 14 positions agree with TRBD2. V trimming: 5 bases; J trimming: 0 bases; junction bases outside the gene matches: 12. This CDR3 contains 20 residues. Per germline, CDR1 PRHDT and CDR2 FYEKMQ (reference sequence). This chain's CDR3 is CASSRYGRTSGRLAKNIQYF. DNA of the CDR3: TGTGCCAGCAGCCGATATGGAAGGACTAGCGGGAGGTTAGCCAAAAACATTCAGTACTTC.

This clonotype was seen only once. The chain joins TRBV27 to TRBJ2-1; D not resolved. The CDR3 spans 14 residues. V was trimmed by 2 bases and J by 8 bases, leaving 13 bases between them. CDR1 is MNHEY, CDR2 SMNVEV, per germline (reference sequence). CDR3 sequence reads: CASSLNPLYDEQFF. The CDR3 DNA reads as TGTGCCAGCAGTTTAAACCCCCTTTATGATGAGCAGTTCTTC.

The V call is TRBV6-5, the J call TRBJ1-2; 10 nucleotides match TRBD1. The length of the CDR3 is 14 residues. CDR1 is MNHEY and CDR2 is SVGAGI in the germline V gene. The V and J ends lost 2 bases and 5 bases, in that order; junction bases with no gene match: 2. CDR3 region: CASSYAGQGYGYTF. CDR3 nucleotides: TGTGCCAGCAGTTACGCGGGACAGGGGTATGGCTACACCTTC.

The J gene is TRBJ1-1, the V gene TRBV7-2; 7 positions agree with TRBD1. The V gene end was trimmed by 6 bases and the J gene end by 1 base; junction bases not matched to a gene: 5. Germline V CDR1 and CDR2: SGHTA, FQGNSA. The CDR3 is 14 residues long. Here the CDR3 DNA reads TGTGCCAGCAGATTGGGACAGACGAACACTGAAGCTTTCTTT. Translated: CASRLGQTNTEAFF.

This clonotype was detected many times. CDR3 residues: CASSPLGVTEAFF. The CDR3 DNA follows: TGTGCCAGCAGCCCCCTCGGGGTGACTGAAGCTTTCTTT. This chain joins TRBV7-2 and TRBJ1-1, with no clear D. With 5 bases removed from V and 5 bases from J, the gap between germline ends came to 12 bases. CDR3 length equals 13 residues. The germline V gene encodes CDR1 SGHTA and CDR2 FQGNSA. The full variable domain, completed using reference TRBV7-2 and TRBJ1-1, is GAGVSQSPSNKVTEKGKDVELRCDPISGHTALYWYRQSLGQGLEFLIYFQGNSAPDKSGLPSDRFSAERTGGSVSTLTIQRTQQEDSAVYLCASSPLGVTEAFFGQGTRLTVV.

The V call is TRBV28, the J call TRBJ2-7; a possible D gene is TRBD2 (5 bases). Per germline, CDR1 MDHEN and CDR2 SYDVKM. The germline V and J ends were trimmed by 6 bases and 8 bases, with 11 bases remaining between them. The CDR3 length is 11 residues. The chain's CDR3 is CASSPPGKQYF. CDR3 coding DNA: TGTGCCAGCAGCCCGCCGGGGAAGCAGTACTTC.

Remarks on this clonotype: An end of the junction does not agree with germline; a read error may underlie this. The chain couples TRBV18 to TRBJ2-7; TRBD2 matches 11 bases. Germline loops: CDR1 KGHSH, CDR2 LQKENI. The CDR3 totals 13 residues. DNA of the CDR3: TGTGCCAGCTCACTGACGACTAGCGGGGACCCAAGCTTC. Residues: CASSLTTSGDPSF.

This clonotype appeared a few times. The chain recombines TRBV28 with TRBJ2-7, with TRBD2 identical over 8 bases. The length of the CDR3 is 14 residues. Germline V gives CDR1 MDHEN, CDR2 SYDVKM. The J segment lost 3 bases and the V segment lost 7 bases, leaving 8 bases of the junction unmatched. In DNA, the CDR3 is TGTGCCAGCACTTTCGGGGGACTAGGCTACGAGCAGTACTTC. Translating it yields CASTFGGLGYEQYF. Variable domain in full (rest from reference TRBV28 and TRBJ2-7): DVKVTQSSRYLVKRTGEKVFLECVQDMDHENMFWYRQDPGLGLRLIYFSYDVKMKEKGDIPEGYSVSREKKERFSLILESASTNQTSMYLCASTFGGLGYEQYFGPGTRLTVT.

This clonotype was recorded a few times. CDR3 DNA sequence: TGTGCCAGCAGCTTATCAGGGTCTGAAGCTTTCTTT. This codes for CASSLSGSEAFF. The chain combines TRBV7-9 with TRBJ1-1; possibly TRBD1 for D (5 bases). This CDR3 contains 12 residues. Per the germline V gene, CDR1 is SEHNR and CDR2 is FQNEAQ (reference sequence). Trimming removed 2 bases from V and 6 bases from J, with 7 bases in between.

The rearrangement uses TRBV7-8 and TRBJ2-3, with 10 bases matching TRBD1. The CDR3 runs to 15 residues. The V gene's germline CDR1 is SGHVS and CDR2 FQNEAQ. V lost 6 bases and J lost 4; bases outside the gene matches: 7. The CDR3 nucleotides read TGTGCCAGCAGGCCCGGGACAGGGGTGCCAGATACGCAGTATTTT. This sequence encodes CASRPGTGVPDTQYF.

This clonotype came up a few times. Here the CDR3 omits its conserved ending phenylalanine or tryptophan, so a read error is the likely source. This chain joins TRBV19 and TRBJ2-5; D is possibly TRBD1 (5 bases). The CDR3 is made up of 13 amino acids. The V gene lost 4 bases and the J gene lost 2 bases, with 8 bases spanning the gap. Looked up from germline, CDR1 is LNHDA and CDR2 is SQIVND (reference sequence). CDR3 nucleotide sequence: TGTGCCAGTAGTACGACAGTACAAGAGACCCAGTACCTC. Its translation: CASSTTVQETQYL.

The CDR3 here is CASSQDLASETQYF. CDR3 nucleotide sequence: TGTGCCAGCAGCCAAGATCTAGCTTCAGAGACCCAGTACTTC. The V and J genes are TRBV3-1 and TRBJ2-5; a possible D gene is TRBD2 (5 bases). This CDR3 is 14 amino acids long. The V gene's germline CDR1 is LGHDT and CDR2 YNNKEL (reference sequence). The V gene lost 0 bases and the J gene lost 4 bases, with 9 bases spanning the gap.

This clonotype was picked up a small number of times. The chain combines TRBV6-4 with TRBJ2-3; 7 nucleotides agree with TRBD1. The germline CDR1 and CDR2 sequences are MRHNA and SNTAGT. V lost 7 bases, J lost 2 bases, and 9 bases stayed unmatched. The CDR3 spans 15 residues. The CDR3 spells CASTNGTATTDTQYF. The CDR3 region has the DNA TGTGCCAGCACCAATGGGACAGCCACCACAGATACGCAGTATTTT.

This clonotype was detected a few times. The J gene is TRBJ2-5, the V gene TRBV19, with unresolved D. V was clipped by 3 bases and J by 4 bases, with 12 bases between them. The CDR3 extends over 14 amino acids. The V gene's germline CDR1 is LNHDA and CDR2 SQIVND (reference sequence). The CDR3 sequence is CASSIPTRPETQYF. CDR3 DNA sequence: TGTGCCAGTAGTATTCCGACTCGCCCAGAGACCCAGTACTTC.

This clonotype was seen a handful of times. V is TRBV20-1 and J is TRBJ2-3, with D maybe TRBD2 (6 bases). CDR1 DFQATT and CDR2 SNEGSKA come from the germline V gene (reference sequence). This CDR3 comprises 12 residues. Trimming left V 7 bases short and J 2 bases short, with 10 bases between. In DNA, the CDR3 is TGCAGTGTAGCGGAGCTCACAGATACGCAGTATTTT. This encodes CSVAELTDTQYF.

CDR3 nucleotides: TGTGCCAGCAGCTCGGAGGGGGCGGGGGGGGTCGAGACCCAGTACTTC. This encodes CASSSEGAGGVETQYF. The genes are TRBV7-8 and TRBJ2-5; the match to TRBD2 covers 9 bases. This CDR3 spans 16 amino acids. The ends lost 4 bases at V and 5 bases at J; junction bases unmatched: 11. The germline CDR1 and CDR2 sequences are SGHVS and FQNEAQ.

The chain combines TRBV12-3 or TRBV12-4 with TRBJ2-2; perhaps TRBD1 as D (5 bases). This CDR3 is 13 amino acids long. Trimming took 3 bases from V and 8 from J, leaving 10 bases between them. CDR3 sequence reads: CASSFQGNGELFF. The CDR3 DNA reads TGTGCCAGCAGTTTCCAGGGAAATGGGGAGCTGTTTTTT.

The chain carries TRBV4-3 and TRBJ1-5; 9 bases fit TRBD1. The trim removed 0 bases at V and 7 bases at J, leaving 13 bases unmatched. The CDR3 length is 18 residues. Germline loops: CDR1 LGHNA, CDR2 YSLEER. Here the CDR3 DNA reads TGCGCCAGCAGCCAAGATTCTGGGGGACAGGGAGGGTACCAGCCCCAGCATTTT. It yields the protein CASSQDSGGQGGYQPQHF.

The sample holds a few counts of this clonotype. The V and J genes are TRBV20-1 and TRBJ2-3; 9 bases align to TRBD1. V was clipped by 5 bases and J by 3 bases; unmatched bases: 9. The germline V gene has CDR1 DFQATT and CDR2 SNEGSKA (reference sequence). There are 15 residues in the CDR3. CDR3 coding DNA: TGCAGTGCTGAACCGGGACAGGGTCGAACAGATACGCAGTATTTT. This gives the protein CSAEPGQGRTDTQYF.

The chain couples TRBV11-3 to TRBJ2-1; maybe TRBD2 (5 bases). The CDR3 loop spans 13 amino acids. Trimming took 0 bases from V and 7 from J, leaving 7 bases between them. Germline V CDR1 and CDR2: SGHNT, YENEEA. CDR3 coding DNA: TGTGCCAGCAGCTTAGATCAGCGGAATGAGCAGTTCTTC. This sequence encodes CASSLDQRNEQFF.

The genes are TRBV28 and TRBJ2-5; 13 nucleotides line up with TRBD2. The germline V gene encodes CDR1 MDHEN and CDR2 SYDVKM. Trimming removed 6 bases from V and 4 bases from J; junction bases left unmatched: 2. The CDR3 extends over 14 amino acids. The CDR3 DNA sequence: TGTGCCAGCAGCGGACTAGCGGGAGTAGAGACCCAGTACTTC. Translated: CASSGLAGVETQYF.

This clonotype has a handful of counts. The chain recombines TRBV19 with TRBJ2-7; 7 bases map to TRBD2. The CDR3 contains 15 residues. CDR1 is LNHDA, CDR2 SQIVND, per germline (reference sequence). Trimming cost V 1 base and J 2 bases; bases outside gene matches: 5. In DNA form, the CDR3 reads TGTGCCAGTAGTATAGCGGCTAGCGGAACCTACGAGCAGTACTTC. It translates to CASSIAASGTYEQYF.

This clonotype has just one count. The rearrangement links TRBV4-3 to TRBJ1-2; 12 positions match TRBD1. The germline V gene encodes CDR1 LGHNA and CDR2 YSLEER. The CDR3 consists of 16 residues. V trimming: 4 bases; J trimming: 4 bases; junction bases outside the gene matches: 7. CDR3 region: CASSPGQGATGYGYTF. DNA of the CDR3: TGCGCCAGCAGCCCGGGACAGGGGGCGACGGGCTATGGCTACACCTTC.

This clonotype was seen ten or more times. The chain employs TRBV7-2 and TRBJ2-3; 15 nucleotides align to TRBD2. CDR1 and CDR2 from the germline V gene are SGHTA and FQGNSA. There are 16 residues in the CDR3. Trimming took 5 bases from V and 6 from J; bases not matched to a gene: 6. This CDR3 is CASSPGLAGGYDTQYF. As DNA, the CDR3 is TGTGCCAGCAGCCCAGGACTAGCGGGAGGGTACGATACGCAGTATTTT.